This record covers a single T cell receptor beta chain. These data belong to a study of control samples from healthy donors and cancer patients. Sequencing was performed with immunoSEQ multiplex PCR; in TCRdb, only in-frame clones are kept and a portion is missing. The table shows some 28,000 clones, with 65% to 80% occurring only once. The CDR3 consists of 15 residues. V dropped 0 bases and J dropped 5; count of bases not matched to a gene: 6. The germline gives CDR1 LGHNA, CDR2 YSLEER. The TCR sequence derives from a man in his sixties with head and neck cancer. This chain joins TRBV4-3 and TRBJ1-2, with TRBD1 matching over 7 bases. Sequenced: PBMCs. CDR3 bases: TGCGCCAGCAGCCAAGAAAGGGGGACAGCTTATGGCTACACCTTC. It encodes CASSQERGTAYGYTF.